This TCR beta chain originates from a study of cytomegalovirus exposure and HLA in healthy donors. CDR1 and CDR2 from the germline V gene are MDHEN and SYDVKM. The CDR3 runs to 16 residues. The ends lost 1 base at V and 3 bases at J; junction bases unmatched: 3. The sample holds a few counts of this clone. The primer mix had 60 Vbeta and 13 Jbeta primers. Assay used: immunoSEQ multiplex PCR; TCRdb lists only in-frame clones, some missing. The repertoire consists of approximately 160,000 clones, with 68% occurring once and the leading ten covering approximately 1.5%. J is TRBJ2-3 and V is TRBV28; 11 bases match TRBD1. Source material: PBMCs. The TCR sequence derives from a man aged 50 or older in good health and CMV-seronegative. The CDR3 DNA reads as TGTGCCAGCAGTTTATCCGGGACAGGGGGAACAGATACGCAGTATTTT. Translated, it gives CASSLSGTGGTDTQYF. Supplemented by reference TRBV28 and TRBJ2-3, the full variable domain reads DVKVTQSSRYLVKRTGEKVFLECVQDMDHENMFWYRQDPGLGLRLIYFSYDVKMKEKGDIPEGYSVSREKKERFSLILESASTNQTSMYLCASSLSGTGGTDTQYFGPGTRLTVL.